Sequencing of this T cell receptor (beta chain) was carried out in a study of spatial heterogeneity in lung cancer. Overall study: Averaged across combinations, each unique TCR and UMI pairing appeared more than ten times in raw reads, which were uncorrected.

Sample time point: blood at routine non-recurrence follow-up after resection. MiXCR, applied by TCRdb to the 5' RACE reads, yields one record per CDR3 protein. The profile shows under 20,000 distinct CDR3 sequences, approximately 9.1% of them singletons. Both ends counted, the CDR3 spans 14 residues. CDR1 is MDHEN, CDR2 SYDVKM, per germline. There are a few counts of this clonotype. The conserved closing phenylalanine or tryptophan is absent in this CDR3, likely reflecting a read error. The limits of the CDR3 on the DNA are not certain, so only TCRdb's listed CDR3 is given. V is TRBV28 and J is TRBJ2-7; TRBD2, as called in the table, went unchecked against the DNA. This TCR derives from a female donor with early-stage non-small cell lung cancer. Specimen: PBMCs, collected at follow-up. The CDR3 protein is CASSLGLAGGQSQL.